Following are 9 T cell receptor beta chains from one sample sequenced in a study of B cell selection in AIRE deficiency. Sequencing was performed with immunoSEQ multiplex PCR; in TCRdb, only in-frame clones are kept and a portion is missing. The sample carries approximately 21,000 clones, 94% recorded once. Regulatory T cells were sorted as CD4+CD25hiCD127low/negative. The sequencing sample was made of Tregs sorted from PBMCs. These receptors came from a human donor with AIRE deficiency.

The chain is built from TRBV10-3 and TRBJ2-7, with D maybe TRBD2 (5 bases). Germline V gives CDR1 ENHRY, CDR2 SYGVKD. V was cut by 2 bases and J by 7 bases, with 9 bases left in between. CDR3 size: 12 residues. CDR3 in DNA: TGTGCCATCAGTGAGCCCGCGGGTGAGCAGTACTTC. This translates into CAISEPAGEQYF.

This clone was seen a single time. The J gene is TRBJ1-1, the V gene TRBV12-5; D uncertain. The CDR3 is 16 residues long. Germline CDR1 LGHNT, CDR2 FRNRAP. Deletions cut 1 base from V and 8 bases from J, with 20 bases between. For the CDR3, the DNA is TGTGCTAGTGGTTTGGGGGAGGCGAATCCCGGTCAGGAAGCTTTCTTT. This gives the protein CASGLGEANPGQEAFF.

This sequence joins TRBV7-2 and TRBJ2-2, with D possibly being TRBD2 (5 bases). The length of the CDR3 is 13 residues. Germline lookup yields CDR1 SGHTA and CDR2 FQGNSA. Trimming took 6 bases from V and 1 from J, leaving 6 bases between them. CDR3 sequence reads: CASSTRNTGELFF. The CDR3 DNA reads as TGTGCCAGCAGTACTAGGAACACCGGGGAGCTGTTTTTT.

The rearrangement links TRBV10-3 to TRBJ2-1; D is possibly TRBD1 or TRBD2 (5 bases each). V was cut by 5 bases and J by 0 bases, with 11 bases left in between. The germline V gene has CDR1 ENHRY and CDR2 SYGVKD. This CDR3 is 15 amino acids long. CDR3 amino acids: CAISRDASSYNEQFF. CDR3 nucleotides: TGTGCCATCAGTCGGGACGCTAGCTCCTACAATGAGCAGTTCTTC.

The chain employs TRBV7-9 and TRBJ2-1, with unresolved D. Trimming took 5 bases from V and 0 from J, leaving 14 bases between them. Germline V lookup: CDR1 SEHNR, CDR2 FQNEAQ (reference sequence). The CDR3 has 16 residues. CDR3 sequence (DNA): TGTGCCAGCAGCACTGCCGCCGCGAGCTCCTACAATGAGCAGTTCTTC. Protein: CASSTAAASSYNEQFF.

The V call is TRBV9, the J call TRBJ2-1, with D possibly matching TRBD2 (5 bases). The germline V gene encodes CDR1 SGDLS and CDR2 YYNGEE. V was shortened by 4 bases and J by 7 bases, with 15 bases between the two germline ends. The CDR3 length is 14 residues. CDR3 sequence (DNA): TGTGCCAGCAGCTCACGACTATTCTCAAATGAGCAGTTCTTC. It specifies CASSSRLFSNEQFF.

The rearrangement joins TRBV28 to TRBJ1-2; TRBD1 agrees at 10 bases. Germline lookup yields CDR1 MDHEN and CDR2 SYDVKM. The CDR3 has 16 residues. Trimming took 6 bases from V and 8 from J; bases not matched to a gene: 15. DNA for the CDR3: TGTGCCAGCAGGACCCAGACAGGGGGCGAAGGAAGGGGCTACACCTTC. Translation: CASRTQTGGEGRGYTF.

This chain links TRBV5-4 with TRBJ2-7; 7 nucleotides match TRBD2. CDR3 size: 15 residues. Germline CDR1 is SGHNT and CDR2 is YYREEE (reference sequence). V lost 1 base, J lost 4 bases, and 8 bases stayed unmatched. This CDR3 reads CASSLIAGALYEQYF. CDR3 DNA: TGTGCCAGCAGCTTGATTGCGGGAGCCTTGTACGAGCAGTACTTC.

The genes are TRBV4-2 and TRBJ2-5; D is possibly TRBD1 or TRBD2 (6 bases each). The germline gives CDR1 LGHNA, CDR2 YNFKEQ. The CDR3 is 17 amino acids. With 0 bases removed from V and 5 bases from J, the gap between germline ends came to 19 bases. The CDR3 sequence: CASSQDPWGGQGETQYF. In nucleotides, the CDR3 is TGTGCCAGCAGCCAAGATCCGTGGGGAGGCCAGGGGGAGACCCAGTACTTC.